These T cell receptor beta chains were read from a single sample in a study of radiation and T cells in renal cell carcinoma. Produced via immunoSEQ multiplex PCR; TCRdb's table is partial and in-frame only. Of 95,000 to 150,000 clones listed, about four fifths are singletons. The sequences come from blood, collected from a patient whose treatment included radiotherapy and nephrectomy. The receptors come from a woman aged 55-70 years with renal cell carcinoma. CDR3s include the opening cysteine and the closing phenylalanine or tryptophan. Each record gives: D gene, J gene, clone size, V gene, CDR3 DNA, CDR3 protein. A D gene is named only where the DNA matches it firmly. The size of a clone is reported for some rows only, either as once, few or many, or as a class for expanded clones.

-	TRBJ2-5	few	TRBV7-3	TGTGCCAGCAGCTCCCCGACAGAAACCCCGGAGACCCAGTACTTC	CASSSPTETPETQYF
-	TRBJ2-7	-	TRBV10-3	TGTGCCATCAGTGAGTCCCCGGGACGGCTGGCCGAGCAGTACTTC	CAISESPGRLAEQYF
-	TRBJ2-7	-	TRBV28	TGTGCCTCACGACGACAGGGAGGCTCCTACGAGCAGTACTTC	CASRRQGGSYEQYF
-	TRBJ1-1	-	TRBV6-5	TGTGCCACCACAAAGAACACTGAAGCTTTCTTT	CATTKNTEAFF
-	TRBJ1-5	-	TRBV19	TGTGCCAGTAGTATCGGCATCAATCAGCCCCAGCATTTT	CASSIGINQPQHF
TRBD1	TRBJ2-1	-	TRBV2	TGTGCCAGCAGTGAAGCGAGGCAGGGGGCCGATGAGCAGTTCTTC	CASSEARQGADEQFF
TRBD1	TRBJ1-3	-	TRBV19	TGTGCCAGTAATGAGGGGGCGTCTGGAAACACCATATATTTT	CASNEGASGNTIYF
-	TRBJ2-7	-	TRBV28	TGTGCCAGCACCACTCCGGGGCTAGCCGCCCGCGAGCAGTACTTC	CASTTPGLAAREQYF
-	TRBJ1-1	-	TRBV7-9	TGTGCCAGCAGCACCCGGATCCCGAACACTGAAGCTTTCTTT	CASSTRIPNTEAFF
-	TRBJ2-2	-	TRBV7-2	TGTGCCAGCAGCTTAGCGGGAGAATACACCGGGGAGCTGTTTTTT	CASSLAGEYTGELFF
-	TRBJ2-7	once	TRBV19	TGTGCCAGTAGTATCTCCAGGGGGGCCTACGAGCAGTACTTC	CASSISRGAYEQYF
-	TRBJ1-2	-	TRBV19	TGTGCCAGTAGTATGGAACCGACGAGCGAGGCCCTCTATGGCTACACCTTC	CASSMEPTSEALYGYTF
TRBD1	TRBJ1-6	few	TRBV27	TGTGCCAGCAGTTTTTGGGACAGGGGGTCCCTCCACTTT	CASSFWDRGSLHF
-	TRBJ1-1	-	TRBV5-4	TGTGCCAGCAGTTTCGGACAGCAGACTGAAGCTTTCTTT	CASSFGQQTEAFF
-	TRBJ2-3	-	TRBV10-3	TGTGCCATCAGTGAGTTAAGCGGGACAGATACGCAGTATTTT	CAISELSGTDTQYF
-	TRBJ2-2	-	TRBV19	TGTGCCAGTACCCCGCCCTTGGGGGAGCTGTTTTTT	CASTPPLGELFF
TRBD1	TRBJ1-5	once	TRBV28	TGTGCCAGCACCATGCGACAGGGTGGTCAGCCCCAGCATTTT	CASTMRQGGQPQHF
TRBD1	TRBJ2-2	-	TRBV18	TGTGCCAGCTCATCGCCAGGGGGCGCGGTGTCCGGGGAGCTGTTTTTT	CASSSPGGAVSGELFF
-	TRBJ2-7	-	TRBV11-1	TGTGCCAGCAGCCCAGGGGCCATCACCTACGAGCAGTACTTC	CASSPGAITYEQYF
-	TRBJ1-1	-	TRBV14	TGTGCCAGCAGCCAAGGATTAAGGAACACTGAAGCTTTCTTT	CASSQGLRNTEAFF